This T cell receptor beta chain is from a study of T cell changes during pregnancy in multiple sclerosis. The germline V gene encodes CDR1 SGDLS and CDR2 YYNGEE. This CDR3 has 15 residues. V dropped 0 bases and J dropped 0; count of bases not matched to a gene: 0. Sequenced by immunoSEQ multiplex PCR; TCRdb stores in-frame clones only, minus some. The sample includes roughly 38,000 clones, 90% to 95% of them seen just once. The source material was CD4+ T cells from peripheral blood mononuclear cells, sampled in the second trimester of pregnancy. The chain links TRBV9 to TRBJ2-1; TRBD1 agrees at 7 bases. This TCR was recovered from a female donor in good health, enrolled as a control in a pregnancy study. The CDR3: CASSVAGGSYNEQFF. The CDR3 nucleotides read TGTGCCAGCAGCGTAGCAGGGGGCTCCTACAATGAGCAGTTCTTC.